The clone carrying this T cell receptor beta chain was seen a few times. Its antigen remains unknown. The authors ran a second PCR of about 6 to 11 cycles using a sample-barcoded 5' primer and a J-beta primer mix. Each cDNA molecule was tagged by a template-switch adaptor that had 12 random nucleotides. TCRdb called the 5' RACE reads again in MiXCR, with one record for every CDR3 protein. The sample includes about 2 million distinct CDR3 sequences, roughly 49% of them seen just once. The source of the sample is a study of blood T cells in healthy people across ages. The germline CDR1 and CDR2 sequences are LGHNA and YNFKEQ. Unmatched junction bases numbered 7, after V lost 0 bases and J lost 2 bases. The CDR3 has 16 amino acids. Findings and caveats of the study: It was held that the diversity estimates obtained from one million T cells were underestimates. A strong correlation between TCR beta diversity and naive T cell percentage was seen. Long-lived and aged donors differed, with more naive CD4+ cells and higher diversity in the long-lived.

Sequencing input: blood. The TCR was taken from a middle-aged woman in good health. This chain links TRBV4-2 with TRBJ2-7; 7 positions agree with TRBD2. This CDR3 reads CASSQDLPSGTYEQYF. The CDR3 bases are TGTGCCAGCAGCCAAGATCTACCTAGCGGTACCTACGAGCAGTACTTC.